The 15 T cell receptor beta chains given below trace back to one sample, sequenced in a study of Ad26.COV2.S vaccination and SARS-CoV-2 variants. Measured with immunoSEQ multiplex PCR; TCRdb has only the in-frame clones, and not every one. The table lists roughly 680,000 clones, roughly 90% of them singletons, with approximately 1.5% in the top ten. Treatment noted: around 19 received Ad26.COV2.S at low or high dose, single or two shots; several received placebo; per-sample allocation not given. Day 63 after the first vaccine or placebo injection was the time point for sampling. This sample comprised peripheral blood, obtained in a trial of Ad26.COV2.S vaccine versus placebo. Receptors originate from a person aged 18 to 59 who received the Ad26.COV2.S COVID-19 vaccine or a placebo.

The rearrangement joins TRBV20-1 to TRBJ2-3; TRBD2 might be the D (5 bases). The germline V gene has CDR1 DFQATT and CDR2 SNEGSKA (reference sequence). Trimming took 4 bases from V and 6 from J, leaving 8 bases between them. The CDR3 runs to 11 residues. CDR3 protein: CSATRGDTQYF. Here the CDR3 DNA reads TGCAGTGCTACACGCGGGGATACGCAGTATTTT.

This chain connects TRBV5-1 to TRBJ2-5, with unresolved D. V lost 6 bases and J lost 5, with 17 bases in between. The CDR3 runs to 14 residues. Germline V CDR1 and CDR2: SGHRS, YFSETQ. CDR3 in DNA: TGCGCCAGCACCAAAAAATCACTCGGGGAGACCCAGTACTTC. It translates to CASTKKSLGETQYF.

V usage is TRBV9 and J usage is TRBJ1-6; no definite D call. Deletions cut 4 bases from V and 9 bases from J, with 14 bases between. Germline CDR1 and CDR2: SGDLS and YYNGEE. This CDR3 comprises 14 residues. The CDR3 bases are TGTGCCAGCAGCACTCCGGAGCTCTCTTCACCCCTCCACTTT. Its protein is CASSTPELSSPLHF.

The J gene is TRBJ2-3, the V gene TRBV19, with D possibly being TRBD1 (5 bases). Between the trimmed V and J ends, which lost 6 bases and 2 bases, there was a span of 15 bases. This CDR3 region has 15 residues. Germline V gene data show CDR1 as LNHDA and CDR2 as SQIVND (reference sequence). The CDR3 is CASSQGLGFTDTQYF. The DNA of the CDR3 is TGTGCCAGTAGCCAGGGTCTTGGGTTCACAGATACGCAGTATTTT.

V is TRBV7-2 and J is TRBJ2-7, with TRBD2 matching 7 bases. This CDR3 contains 15 residues. With V trimmed by 1 base and J by 4 bases, 7 bases remained unmatched. Germline CDR1 is SGHTA and CDR2 is FQGNSA. The CDR3: CASSLGGRGVYEQYF. The CDR3 coding sequence is TGTGCCAGCAGCTTAGGTGGGAGGGGCGTTTACGAGCAGTACTTC.

The CDR3 nucleotides read TGTGCCAGCAGGCCCCCCGGCCTAGCGGGGACCAATGAGCAGTTCTTC. Encoded protein: CASRPPGLAGTNEQFF. V gene TRBV7-2 combines with J gene TRBJ2-1; 9 bases are a match to TRBD2. CDR1 is SGHTA and CDR2 is FQGNSA in the germline V gene. V was clipped by 6 bases and J by 6 bases; unmatched bases: 12. This CDR3 is 16 amino acids long.

In DNA, the CDR3 is TGTGCCACCACGTTAGCGGTTGGAGAGACAGATACGCAGTATTTT. This translates into CATTLAVGETDTQYF. This chain links TRBV9 with TRBJ2-3; D possibly corresponds to TRBD2 (6 bases). The CDR3 sequence is 15 residues long. Germline V gene lookup returns CDR1 SGDLS and CDR2 YYNGEE. The ends were cut back, 9 bases at V and 3 bases at J, with 20 bases in the middle.

This chain joins TRBV5-4 and TRBJ2-2; 7 bases align to TRBD2. V trimming: 0 bases; J trimming: 1 base; junction bases outside the gene matches: 0. The germline V gene encodes CDR1 SGHNT and CDR2 YYREEE (reference sequence). The CDR3 sequence is 15 residues long. The CDR3 is CASSLASGNTGELFF. The CDR3 nucleotides are TGTGCCAGCAGCTTGGCTAGCGGGAACACCGGGGAGCTGTTTTTT.

V gene TRBV18 combines with J gene TRBJ1-4; D call uncertain. Deletions cut 4 bases from V and 6 bases from J, with 9 bases between. From germline, CDR1 is KGHSH and CDR2 LQKENI. The CDR3 is 13 residues long. The chain's CDR3 is CASSLGSYEKLFF. Here the CDR3 DNA reads TGTGCCAGCTCACTCGGCAGTTATGAAAAACTGTTTTTT.

The sample holds one count of this clone. J is TRBJ2-1 and V is TRBV2; 8 bases align to TRBD2. This CDR3 contains 16 residues. Germline loops: CDR1 SNHLY, CDR2 FYNNEI. The J segment lost 6 bases and the V segment lost 1 base, leaving 8 bases of the junction unmatched. The CDR3: CASSEGRGRSGNEQFF. The CDR3 DNA follows: TGTGCCAGCAGTGAAGGCCGCGGGAGGAGCGGCAATGAGCAGTTCTTC.

This chain uses TRBV11-1 with TRBJ2-1; TRBD2 agrees at 9 bases. Per the germline V gene, CDR1 is SGHAT and CDR2 is FQDESV (reference sequence). This CDR3 is 15 amino acids long. V lost 5 bases to trimming and J lost 6 bases; unmatched junction nucleotides: 8. The DNA for the CDR3 is TGTGCCAGCAGCGAAATCGGGCGGGAGGGCAATGAGCAGTTCTTC. Translated: CASSEIGREGNEQFF.

J is TRBJ2-7 and V is TRBV5-4; TRBD2 matches at 9 bases. CDR3 length: 14 amino acids. The J segment lost 6 bases and the V segment lost 6 bases, leaving 10 bases of the junction unmatched. Germline lookup yields CDR1 SGHNT and CDR2 YYREEE (reference sequence). The CDR3 region has the DNA TGTGCCAGCAATTTGGGGCGGGAGGGGGGCGAGCAGTACTTC. This gives the protein CASNLGREGGEQYF. The complete variable domain, with remaining parts taken from reference TRBV5-4 and TRBJ2-7, reads ETGVTQSPTHLIKTRGQQVTLRCSSQSGHNTVSWYQQALGQGPQFIFQYYREEENGRGNFPPRFSGLQFPNYSSELNVNALELDDSALYLCASNLGREGGEQYFGPGTRLTVT.

This chain joins TRBV19 and TRBJ2-7; 8 bases align to TRBD1. This CDR3 contains 14 residues. The V and J ends lost 4 bases and 6 bases, in that order; junction bases with no gene match: 8. Germline V lookup: CDR1 LNHDA, CDR2 SQIVND (reference sequence). In nucleotides, the CDR3 is TGTGCCAGTAGTACACAGGGGGGTAACTTCGAGCAGTACTTC. This gives the protein CASSTQGGNFEQYF.

This clone showed up just once. The chain uses TRBV5-1 and TRBJ1-3; D ambiguous. V was shortened by 5 bases and J by 6 bases, with 15 bases between the two germline ends. The CDR3 runs to 14 residues. Germline V gene sequence: CDR1 SGHRS, CDR2 YFSETQ. DNA of the CDR3: TGCGCCAGCAGAAAGCTCGGCCTTGAAAACACCATATATTTT. This gives the protein CASRKLGLENTIYF. The full variable domain, its missing parts supplied by reference TRBV5-1 and TRBJ1-3, is KAGVTQTPRYLIKTRGQQVTLSCSPISGHRSVSWYQQTPGQGLQFLFEYFSETQRNKGNFPGRFSGRQFSNSRSEMNVSTLELGDSALYLCASRKLGLENTIYFGEGSWLTVV.

This chain connects TRBV5-4 to TRBJ1-3; TRBD1 agrees at 10 bases. CDR3 length: 16 amino acids. CDR1 and CDR2 from the germline V gene are SGHNT and YYREEE (reference sequence). Trimming took 0 bases from V and 4 from J; bases not matched to a gene: 4. CDR3 nucleotides: TGTGCCAGCAGCTTGGGGGGACAGGGGTTCGGAAACACCATATATTTT. Translating it yields CASSLGGQGFGNTIYF.